What follows are 5 T cell receptor beta chains derived from one specimen sequenced in a study of regulatory T cells in long-lasting Graves disease. In building TCR beta libraries, iRepertoire HTBI primers were used together with Arm-PCR of CDR3 regions. TCRdb re-called the multiplex PCR reads with MiXCR, one entry per CDR3 protein. The sample shows 360,000 or so distinct CDR3 sequences, approximately 23% of them seen only once. The time point was: persistent/refractory GD, antithyroid drugs over 5 years with positive TRAb. From PBMCs, RNA was extracted and then used to make the TCR library. The sequencing here drew on peripheral blood mononuclear cells (PBMCs), taken when the disease was refractory, from a patient treated with antithyroid drugs. All receptors come from a woman between 40 and 55 years old with Graves disease.

The chain is built from TRBV12-5 and TRBJ2-7, with D perhaps TRBD2 (6 bases). The CDR3 runs 12 residues. Germline V gene lookup returns CDR1 LGHNT and CDR2 FRNRAP. Trimming removed 2 bases at V and 7 bases at J, with 9 bases between. CDR3 loop: CASGLSRGEQYF. CDR3 bases: TGTGCTAGTGGTTTGTCCCGGGGGGAGCAGTACTTC.

This clonotype was seen repeatedly, ten times or more. The V gene is TRBV27, the J gene TRBJ1-5; maybe TRBD1 (5 bases). This CDR3 comprises 20 residues. CDR1 and CDR2 from the germline V gene are MNHEY and SMNVEV (reference sequence). The V and J ends lost 0 bases and 0 bases respectively, with 21 bases between them. The CDR3 is CASSLSEGPSTPDSNQPQHF. For the CDR3, the DNA is TGTGCCAGCAGTTTATCGGAGGGACCGTCCACACCAGATAGCAATCAGCCCCAGCATTTT.

The V gene is TRBV7-9, the J gene TRBJ2-5; 7 bases map to TRBD2. The germline V gene encodes CDR1 SEHNR and CDR2 FQNEAQ (reference sequence). CDR3 length: 14 residues. J gave up 4 bases and V 1 base, and 3 bases lay outside the gene matches. CDR3 DNA: TGTGCCAGCAGCTTAGGGCTAGCGGCAGAGACCCAGTACTTC. This encodes CASSLGLAAETQYF.

In its sample, this clonotype was seen many times. The chain uses TRBV29-1 and TRBJ2-5; 7 bases line up with TRBD1. V gave up 2 bases and J gave up 5 bases; unmatched junction bases: 8. This CDR3 spans 14 amino acids. Germline V gene data show CDR1 as SQVTM and CDR2 as ANQGSEA. The CDR3 loop reads CSVEISGGPETQYF. CDR3 in DNA: TGCAGCGTTGAAATTTCAGGGGGTCCGGAGACCCAGTACTTC.

The chain carries TRBV5-1 and TRBJ2-5, with 10 bases fitting TRBD1. This CDR3 has 15 residues. Germline V gene lookup returns CDR1 SGHRS and CDR2 YFSETQ. With 3 bases clipped from V and 5 bases from J, the junction kept 7 bases outside the gene matches. The CDR3 loop reads CASSSDPGQGETQYF. DNA of the CDR3: TGCGCCAGCAGCTCTGACCCGGGACAGGGGGAGACCCAGTACTTC.